These T cell receptor beta chains were read from a single sample in a study of patients and donors after allogeneic stem cell transplantation. In TCRdb, the RT-PCR reads were re-called with MiXCR into one record per CDR3 protein. The sample holds roughly 940,000 distinct CDR3 sequences, over 15% seen once. The sample consisted of blood, either unsorted or a sorted T cell fraction (not recorded which). These receptors originate from a human donor who was either an allogeneic HSCT recipient or a stem cell or donor lymphocyte infusion donor (not recorded which). It is not recorded whose cells these are; they may come from a transplant donor. Each CDR3 is given with its conserved first and last residue. The D gene is left open where the match is weak. For some rows the clone size is stated as once, few or many, or as a class when expanded; others skip it.

clone_size: -
j_call: TRBJ2-5
d_call: TRBD2
v_call: TRBV7-7
cdr3_aa: CASSLQLAGSGETQYF
cdr3_nt: TGTGCCAGCAGCTTACAACTAGCGGGATCAGGGGAGACCCAGTACTTC

clone_size: -
j_call: TRBJ1-5
d_call: -
v_call: TRBV10-3
cdr3_aa: CATSNSRDSNQPQHF
cdr3_nt: TGTGCCACGTCCAACTCTAGGGATAGCAATCAGCCCCAGCATTTT

clone_size: -
j_call: TRBJ1-1
d_call: -
v_call: TRBV3-1
cdr3_aa: CASSRSRGVNTEAFF
cdr3_nt: TGTGCCAGCAGCCGATCGCGAGGGGTGAACACTGAAGCTTTCTTT

clone_size: -
j_call: TRBJ2-6
d_call: -
v_call: TRBV4-2
cdr3_aa: CASSQDWGQQVSGANVLTF
cdr3_nt: TGTGCCAGCAGCCAAGATTGGGGACAACAAGTTTCTGGGGCCAACGTCCTGACTTTC

clone_size: -
j_call: TRBJ1-5
d_call: -
v_call: TRBV27
cdr3_aa: CASSFGSEWPQHF
cdr3_nt: TGTGCCAGCAGTTTCGGATCCGAGTGGCCCCAGCATTTT

clone_size: -
j_call: TRBJ1-1
d_call: TRBD1
v_call: TRBV29-1
cdr3_aa: CSVAGQANTEAFF
cdr3_nt: TGCAGCGTGGCGGGACAGGCGAACACTGAAGCTTTCTTT

clone_size: -
j_call: TRBJ1-5
d_call: -
v_call: TRBV12-3/TRBV12-4
cdr3_aa: CASRIGTSLNQPQHF
cdr3_nt: TGTGCCAGCAGAATCGGGACATCCCTCAATCAGCCCCAGCATTTT

clone_size: -
j_call: TRBJ1-1
d_call: -
v_call: TRBV7-2
cdr3_aa: CASSFGFEAFF
cdr3_nt: TGTGCCAGCAGCTTCGGTTTTGAAGCTTTCTTT

clone_size: many
j_call: TRBJ1-2
d_call: -
v_call: TRBV12-3/TRBV12-4
cdr3_aa: CASSTTLQGNGYTF
cdr3_nt: TGTGCCAGCAGTACAACGCTTCAGGGAAATGGCTACACCTTC

clone_size: -
j_call: TRBJ2-1
d_call: -
v_call: TRBV11-2
cdr3_aa: CASSLELGVGGLSNEQFF
cdr3_nt: TGTGCCAGCAGCTTAGAGCTCGGGGTGGGGGGGCTGTCCAATGAGCAGTTCTTC

clone_size: -
j_call: TRBJ2-3
d_call: TRBD2
v_call: TRBV20-1
cdr3_aa: CSASGTSGRARTDTQYF
cdr3_nt: TGCAGTGCCTCCGGGACTAGCGGGAGGGCGCGCACAGATACGCAGTATTTT

clone_size: -
j_call: TRBJ2-5
d_call: -
v_call: TRBV15
cdr3_aa: CATSRVTIVRTVQETQYF
cdr3_nt: TGTGCCACCAGCAGAGTTACGATCGTGAGGACAGTCCAAGAGACCCAGTACTTC

clone_size: few
j_call: TRBJ2-1
d_call: TRBD2
v_call: TRBV6-2/TRBV6-3
cdr3_aa: CASSYGSGGRWNEQFF
cdr3_nt: TGTGCCAGCAGTTACGGTTCGGGGGGGCGTTGGAATGAGCAGTTCTTC

clone_size: few
j_call: TRBJ1-4
d_call: TRBD1
v_call: TRBV29-1
cdr3_aa: CSVEEGGRVNEKLFF
cdr3_nt: TGCAGCGTTGAAGAAGGGGGCCGAGTAAATGAAAAACTGTTTTTT

clone_size: few
j_call: TRBJ2-5
d_call: -
v_call: TRBV25-1
cdr3_aa: CASKRRTGETQYF
cdr3_nt: TGTGCCAGCAAACGCCGGACCGGTGAGACCCAGTACTTC

clone_size: -
j_call: TRBJ1-1
d_call: -
v_call: TRBV20-1
cdr3_aa: CSARDPRSSTEAFF
cdr3_nt: TGCAGTGCTAGAGATCCCCGGTCAAGCACTGAAGCTTTCTTT

clone_size: few
j_call: TRBJ2-1
d_call: TRBD2
v_call: TRBV12-3/TRBV12-4
cdr3_aa: CASSLAHVSGGANEQFF
cdr3_nt: TGTGCCAGCAGTTTAGCGCATGTTAGCGGGGGGGCGAATGAGCAGTTCTTC

clone_size: -
j_call: TRBJ2-2
d_call: -
v_call: TRBV6-1
cdr3_aa: CASSIGTHNTGELFF
cdr3_nt: TGTGCCAGCAGTATCGGGACTCATAACACCGGGGAGCTGTTTTTT

clone_size: -
j_call: TRBJ2-7
d_call: -
v_call: TRBV5-1
cdr3_aa: CASSLKGPTIAYEQYF
cdr3_nt: TGCGCCAGCAGCTTGAAGGGTCCGACAATAGCCTACGAGCAGTACTTC

clone_size: -
j_call: TRBJ1-3
d_call: -
v_call: TRBV4-3
cdr3_aa: CASSQFRGATSGNTIYF
cdr3_nt: TGCGCCAGCAGCCAGTTCCGGGGGGCCACCTCTGGAAACACCATATATTTT

clone_size: -
j_call: TRBJ1-1
d_call: -
v_call: TRBV20-1
cdr3_aa: CSAKSGLQNTEAFF
cdr3_nt: TGCAGTGCTAAGTCGGGCCTCCAGAACACTGAAGCTTTCTTT

clone_size: -
j_call: TRBJ2-6
d_call: TRBD1
v_call: TRBV12-3/TRBV12-4
cdr3_aa: CASSPTGLANVLTF
cdr3_nt: TGTGCCAGCAGCCCGACAGGGCTGGCCAACGTCCTGACTTTC

clone_size: -
j_call: TRBJ1-1
d_call: -
v_call: TRBV4-3
cdr3_aa: CASSQDSRTEAFF
cdr3_nt: TGCGCCAGCAGCCAAGACTCTAGGACAGAAGCTTTCTTT

clone_size: few
j_call: TRBJ1-3
d_call: -
v_call: TRBV2
cdr3_aa: CASRHALGTGNTIYF
cdr3_nt: TGTGCCAGCAGACATGCCCTAGGAACTGGAAACACCATATATTTT

clone_size: few
j_call: TRBJ2-7
d_call: TRBD1
v_call: TRBV6-1
cdr3_aa: CASSEEGALRGLYEQYF
cdr3_nt: TGTGCCAGCAGTGAAGAGGGGGCGCTAAGGGGCCTCTACGAGCAGTACTTC

clone_size: -
j_call: TRBJ2-7
d_call: -
v_call: TRBV9
cdr3_aa: CASSDTEVGYYEQYF
cdr3_nt: TGTGCCAGCAGCGACACAGAGGTGGGTTACTACGAGCAGTACTTC

clone_size: -
j_call: TRBJ2-6
d_call: TRBD1
v_call: TRBV2
cdr3_aa: CASYTGGAAGANVLTF
cdr3_nt: TGTGCCAGCTACACAGGGGGCGCGGCTGGGGCCAACGTCCTGACTTTC

clone_size: -
j_call: TRBJ1-5
d_call: -
v_call: TRBV5-1
cdr3_aa: CASSVAGTYSNQPQHF
cdr3_nt: TGCGCCAGCAGCGTCGCCGGGACATATAGCAATCAGCCCCAGCATTTT

clone_size: few
j_call: TRBJ1-6
d_call: -
v_call: TRBV3-1
cdr3_aa: CATSGRRGSPLHF
cdr3_nt: TGTGCCACCAGCGGGAGACGGGGTTCACCCCTCCACTTT

clone_size: few
j_call: TRBJ1-5
d_call: -
v_call: TRBV6-1
cdr3_aa: CASSPIGRGDSNQPQHF
cdr3_nt: TGTGCCAGCAGCCCTATTGGAAGGGGGGATAGCAATCAGCCCCAGCATTTT

clone_size: -
j_call: TRBJ1-2
d_call: -
v_call: TRBV7-2
cdr3_aa: CASSFGSRGNYGYTF
cdr3_nt: TGTGCCAGCAGCTTCGGGTCCCGGGGAAACTATGGCTACACCTTC

clone_size: -
j_call: TRBJ2-3
d_call: TRBD2
v_call: TRBV19
cdr3_aa: CATAQREGQYF
cdr3_nt: TGTGCCACCGCGCAGCGGGAGGGCCAGTATTTT

clone_size: -
j_call: TRBJ2-6
d_call: TRBD1
v_call: TRBV3-1
cdr3_aa: CASSRDRRGANVLTF
cdr3_nt: TGTGCCAGCAGTCGGGACAGGAGGGGGGCCAACGTCCTGACTTTC

clone_size: -
j_call: TRBJ2-1
d_call: TRBD2
v_call: TRBV20-1
cdr3_aa: CSARSGSDPGEQFF
cdr3_nt: TGCAGTGCTAGAAGCGGGAGCGATCCCGGTGAGCAGTTCTTC

clone_size: many
j_call: TRBJ2-1
d_call: TRBD2
v_call: TRBV2
cdr3_aa: CASSEEASGGAHPGEQFF
cdr3_nt: TGTGCCAGCAGTGAAGAGGCTAGCGGGGGGGCCCATCCAGGAGAGCAGTTCTTC

clone_size: -
j_call: TRBJ2-2
d_call: TRBD2
v_call: TRBV27
cdr3_aa: CASSRGGGRTGELFF
cdr3_nt: TGTGCCAGCAGTAGAGGCGGGGGACGGACCGGGGAGCTGTTTTTT

clone_size: few
j_call: TRBJ2-2
d_call: -
v_call: TRBV5-1
cdr3_aa: CASRGLMNGELFF
cdr3_nt: TGCGCCAGCAGAGGTTTGATGAACGGGGAGCTGTTTTTT

clone_size: many
j_call: TRBJ1-2
d_call: TRBD1
v_call: TRBV12-3/TRBV12-4
cdr3_aa: CASSLRTGDSSNYGYTF
cdr3_nt: TGTGCCAGCAGTTTACGGACAGGGGACTCGTCCAACTATGGCTACACCTTC

clone_size: few
j_call: TRBJ1-5
d_call: -
v_call: TRBV7-6
cdr3_aa: CASSNGQSPGQPQHF
cdr3_nt: TGTGCCAGCAGCAATGGACAGAGCCCAGGTCAGCCCCAGCATTTT

clone_size: -
j_call: TRBJ2-3
d_call: TRBD2
v_call: TRBV20-1
cdr3_aa: CSARAGTTFTDTQYF
cdr3_nt: TGCAGTGCTAGGGCTGGGACTACATTCACAGATACGCAGTATTTT